Listed below are T cell receptor beta chains from one sample, sequenced in a study of blood T cell repertoires in COVID-19. Assay used: immunoSEQ multiplex PCR; TCRdb lists only in-frame clones, some missing. The sample has 150,000 to 200,000 clones, more than 75% seen once; the top ten hold approximately 4%. Sequenced material: peripheral blood. The receptors originated from a human donor in a cohort sampled during active COVID-19. Both conserved end residues are part of each CDR3. A D gene is named only where the DNA matches it firmly. Clone size is given for some rows only: seen once, a few or many times, or a class if the clone is expanded.

J: TRBJ2-3
V: TRBV7-8
D: TRBD2
size: once
CDR3: CASSPGAGVIRGTDTQYF
DNA: TGTGCCAGCAGCCCTGGAGCGGGGGTTATACGGGGCACAGATACGCAGTATTTT

J: TRBJ1-1
V: TRBV18
D: TRBD1
size: .
CDR3: CASSPPGQGREAFF
DNA: TGTGCCAGCTCACCACCGGGACAGGGCAGAGAGGCTTTCTTT

J: TRBJ2-3
V: TRBV18
D: TRBD1
size: .
CDR3: CASSLTGRGADTQYF
DNA: TGTGCCAGCTCACTGACAGGGCGAGGGGCGGATACGCAGTATTTT

J: TRBJ1-2
V: TRBV9
D: .
size: .
CDR3: CASSQGPGVIGGYTF
DNA: TGTGCCAGCAGCCAGGGGCCCGGTGTGATAGGGGGCTACACCTTC

J: TRBJ1-6
V: TRBV20-1
D: .
size: .
CDR3: CSASEGEVSPLHF
DNA: TGCAGTGCTAGTGAGGGTGAGGTTTCACCCCTCCACTTT

J: TRBJ1-5
V: TRBV7-8
D: TRBD1
size: .
CDR3: CASSRGQGLQPQHF
DNA: TGTGCCAGCAGCCGAGGACAGGGCCTTCAGCCCCAGCATTTT

J: TRBJ2-4
V: TRBV29-1
D: .
size: once
CDR3: CSVARQKGIQYF
DNA: TGCAGCGTTGCTAGGCAAAAAGGCATTCAGTACTTC

J: TRBJ2-3
V: TRBV21-1
D: .
size: .
CDR3: CASTSPMAGAQYNTDTQYF
DNA: TGTGCCAGCACTAGCCCCATGGCGGGAGCGCAATATAACACAGATACGCAGTATTTT

J: TRBJ2-1
V: TRBV20-1
D: .
size: .
CDR3: CSASGRVPTVQFF
DNA: TGCAGTGCTAGTGGGAGAGTCCCCACTGTGCAGTTCTTC

J: TRBJ2-3
V: TRBV5-1
D: TRBD2
size: .
CDR3: CASSTGTSGGASTDTQYF
DNA: TGCGCCAGCAGCACGGGGACTAGCGGGGGTGCTAGCACAGATACGCAGTATTTT

J: TRBJ2-7
V: TRBV6-5
D: .
size: .
CDR3: CASSNTGGKIHEQYF
DNA: TGTGCCAGCAGTAACACAGGCGGGAAAATCCACGAGCAGTACTTC

J: TRBJ2-4
V: TRBV27
D: TRBD2
size: .
CDR3: CASSSSGLGSIQYF
DNA: TGTGCCAGCAGTTCTAGCGGTTTAGGAAGCATTCAGTACTTC

J: TRBJ2-7
V: TRBV6-5
D: .
size: .
CDR3: CASIPGAGWYEQYF
DNA: TGTGCCAGCATTCCGGGAGCTGGTTGGTACGAGCAGTACTTC

J: TRBJ2-3
V: TRBV5-8
D: TRBD2
size: .
CDR3: CASSLLAGGATDTQYF
DNA: TGTGCCAGCAGCTTGCTAGCGGGGGGTGCCACAGATACGCAGTATTTT

J: TRBJ2-3
V: TRBV7-9
D: TRBD2
size: .
CDR3: CASSLAGGGFDTQYF
DNA: TGTGCCAGCAGCTTAGCGGGGGGAGGGTTCGATACGCAGTATTTT

J: TRBJ2-2
V: TRBV25-1
D: TRBD1
size: few
CDR3: CASSDRQGMSTGELFF
DNA: TGTGCCAGCAGTGACCGACAGGGGATGAGCACCGGGGAGCTGTTTTTT

J: TRBJ1-2
V: TRBV28
D: .
size: .
CDR3: CASSITENYGYTF
DNA: TGTGCCAGCAGTATCACAGAAAACTATGGCTACACCTTC

J: TRBJ2-5
V: TRBV11-2
D: TRBD2
size: .
CDR3: CASSLVSRGGDQETQYF
DNA: TGTGCCAGCAGCTTAGTTAGCCGGGGGGGCGACCAAGAGACCCAGTACTTC

J: TRBJ2-1
V: TRBV10-2
D: .
size: .
CDR3: CASSGINLFYNEQFF
DNA: TGCGCCAGCAGCGGGATTAACCTCTTCTACAATGAGCAGTTCTTC

J: TRBJ1-5
V: TRBV20-1
D: .
size: .
CDR3: CSASPDQPQHF
DNA: TGCAGTGCTAGTCCGGATCAGCCCCAGCATTTT

J: TRBJ2-1
V: TRBV27
D: .
size: .
CDR3: CASSLSWAYNEQFF
DNA: TGTGCCAGCAGTTTATCTTGGGCGTACAATGAGCAGTTCTTC

J: TRBJ2-1
V: TRBV4-1
D: .
size: .
CDR3: CASSRGVWNEQFF
DNA: TGCGCCAGCAGCCGGGGGGTCTGGAATGAGCAGTTCTTC

J: TRBJ1-6
V: TRBV7-9
D: .
size: .
CDR3: CASREDRSPLHF
DNA: TGTGCCAGCCGCGAGGATCGGTCACCCCTCCACTTT

J: TRBJ2-1
V: TRBV7-2
D: TRBD2
size: .
CDR3: CASSLDGGRAYNEQFF
DNA: TGTGCCAGCAGCTTAGATGGCGGGAGGGCCTACAATGAGCAGTTCTTC

J: TRBJ1-5
V: TRBV15
D: .
size: .
CDR3: CATSRSGTSGLGNQPQHF
DNA: TGTGCCACCAGCAGAAGCGGGACATCAGGGCTGGGGAATCAGCCCCAGCATTTT

J: TRBJ1-4
V: TRBV4-1
D: .
size: .
CDR3: CASSQGMTRSNEKLFF
DNA: TGCGCCAGCAGCCAAGGGATGACAAGAAGTAATGAAAAACTGTTTTTT

J: TRBJ1-2
V: TRBV5-6
D: .
size: .
CDR3: CASSLPGDNYGYTF
DNA: TGTGCCAGCAGCTTGCCAGGGGATAACTATGGCTACACCTTC

J: TRBJ2-7
V: TRBV18
D: TRBD1
size: .
CDR3: CASSPPAGGGYEQYF
DNA: TGTGCCAGCTCACCACCGGCAGGGGGCGGGTACGAGCAGTACTTC

J: TRBJ1-2
V: TRBV6-2/TRBV6-3
D: .
size: few
CDR3: CASSPHDRGNYGYTF
DNA: TGTGCCAGCAGCCCCCACGACCGGGGAAACTATGGCTACACCTTC

J: TRBJ1-2
V: TRBV3-1/TRBV3-2
D: .
size: .
CDR3: CASSRSSGNYGYTF
DNA: TGTGCCAGCAGCCGCTCCAGTGGTAACTATGGCTACACCTTC

J: TRBJ1-2
V: TRBV11-2
D: .
size: .
CDR3: CASASRGALIYGYTF
DNA: TGTGCCAGCGCTAGCCGGGGGGCTCTAATCTATGGCTACACCTTC

J: TRBJ1-5
V: TRBV29-1
D: .
size: .
CDR3: CSVNTGYSNQPQHF
DNA: TGCAGCGTTAATACAGGGTATAGCAATCAGCCCCAGCATTTT

J: TRBJ1-4
V: TRBV5-1
D: TRBD1
size: .
CDR3: CATPVRGQGAPPREKLFF
DNA: TGCGCCACCCCGGTGAGGGGGCAGGGGGCTCCCCCTCGGGAAAAACTGTTTTTT

J: TRBJ2-7
V: TRBV4-2
D: TRBD2
size: .
CDR3: CASSQDLLAGGRNEQYF
DNA: TGTGCCAGCAGCCAAGATCTACTAGCGGGAGGTCGGAACGAGCAGTACTTC

J: TRBJ1-5
V: TRBV6-1
D: .
size: .
CDR3: CASSEGQGYNQPQHF
DNA: TGTGCCAGCAGTGAAGGGCAGGGGTACAATCAGCCCCAGCATTTT

J: TRBJ2-1
V: TRBV2
D: .
size: .
CDR3: CASTTRGGSYNEQFF
DNA: TGTGCCAGCACCACACGGGGTGGCTCCTACAATGAGCAGTTCTTC

J: TRBJ2-2
V: TRBV13
D: TRBD1
size: .
CDR3: CASSRDRGYTGELFF
DNA: TGTGCCAGCAGCCGGGACAGGGGATACACCGGGGAGCTGTTTTTT

J: TRBJ1-2
V: TRBV25-1
D: .
size: .
CDR3: CATLGQGRYGYTF
DNA: TGTGCCACCCTGGGGCAGGGAAGGTACGGCTACACCTTC

J: TRBJ1-2
V: TRBV10-3
D: TRBD1
size: .
CDR3: CAISEATGRNYGYTF
DNA: TGTGCCATCAGTGAGGCGACAGGGAGGAACTATGGCTACACCTTC

J: TRBJ2-3
V: TRBV7-9
D: TRBD2
size: .
CDR3: CASSLGGGRTSDTQYF
DNA: TGTGCCAGCAGCTTAGGCGGGGGGAGGACCAGTGATACGCAGTATTTT

J: TRBJ2-7
V: TRBV6-4
D: TRBD2
size: .
CDR3: CASSNSGRAGYF
DNA: TGTGCCAGCAGTAATAGCGGGAGGGCCGGGTACTTC

J: TRBJ2-7
V: TRBV12-3/TRBV12-4
D: TRBD1
size: .
CDR3: CASSRQGEQYF
DNA: TGTGCCAGCAGCCGACAGGGAGAGCAGTACTTC

J: TRBJ2-7
V: TRBV5-6
D: TRBD2
size: .
CDR3: CASSLRGLAGVDEQYF
DNA: TGTGCCAGCAGCTTGCGGGGACTAGCGGGAGTTGACGAGCAGTACTTC

J: TRBJ2-7
V: TRBV7-9
D: TRBD2
size: .
CDR3: CASSGSGGSYEQYF
DNA: TGTGCCAGCAGTGGGTCGGGAGGCTCCTACGAGCAGTACTTC

J: TRBJ2-3
V: TRBV10-3
D: TRBD2
size: .
CDR3: CAIRGGLAGDTDTQYF
DNA: TGTGCCATCAGAGGGGGACTAGCGGGAGACACAGATACGCAGTATTTT

J: TRBJ1-6
V: TRBV2
D: .
size: .
CDR3: CASILDNSNSPLHF
DNA: TGTGCCAGCATTCTGGACAACTCCAATTCACCCCTCCACTTT

J: TRBJ2-2
V: TRBV27
D: TRBD2
size: .
CDR3: CASSFSSGSGAGELFF
DNA: TGTGCCAGCAGTTTTTCTAGCGGGAGTGGGGCCGGGGAGCTGTTTTTT

J: TRBJ1-5
V: TRBV19
D: .
size: .
CDR3: CASSSQGNQPQHF
DNA: TGTGCCAGTAGTTCACAGGGAAATCAGCCCCAGCATTTT

J: TRBJ2-1
V: TRBV4-3
D: TRBD1
size: .
CDR3: CASSQDTGGGEQFF
DNA: TGCGCCAGCAGCCAGGATACAGGGGGCGGTGAGCAGTTCTTC

J: TRBJ2-3
V: TRBV5-5
D: TRBD1
size: .
CDR3: CASSLGDRVRQDTQYF
DNA: TGTGCCAGCAGCTTGGGGGACAGGGTGCGTCAAGATACGCAGTATTTT

J: TRBJ2-2
V: TRBV29-1
D: .
size: .
CDR3: CSVERRGNTGELFF
DNA: TGCAGCGTTGAAAGGCGGGGGAACACCGGGGAGCTGTTTTTT

J: TRBJ1-6
V: TRBV11-2
D: .
size: .
CDR3: CASSLGSGSSSPLHF
DNA: TGTGCCAGCAGCTTAGGATCGGGAAGTAGTTCACCCCTCCACTTT

J: TRBJ2-7
V: TRBV4-1
D: TRBD1
size: once
CDR3: CASGTGDYEQYF
DNA: TGCGCCAGCGGGACAGGGGACTACGAGCAGTACTTC

J: TRBJ2-5
V: TRBV7-6
D: .
size: .
CDR3: CASSSRDKGEETQYF
DNA: TGTGCCAGCAGCTCACGGGACAAGGGGGAAGAGACCCAGTACTTC